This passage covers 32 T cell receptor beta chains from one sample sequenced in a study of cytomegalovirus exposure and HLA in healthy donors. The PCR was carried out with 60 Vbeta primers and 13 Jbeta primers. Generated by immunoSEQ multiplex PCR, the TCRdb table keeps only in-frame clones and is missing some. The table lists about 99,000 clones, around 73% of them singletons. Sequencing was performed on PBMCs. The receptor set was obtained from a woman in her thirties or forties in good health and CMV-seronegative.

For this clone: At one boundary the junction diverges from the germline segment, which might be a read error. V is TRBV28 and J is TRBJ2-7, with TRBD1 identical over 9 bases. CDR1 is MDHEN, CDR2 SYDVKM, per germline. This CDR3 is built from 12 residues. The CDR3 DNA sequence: TGTGCCAGCAGTTCGGGACAGGGTGGGCCCTCCTTC. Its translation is CASSSGQGGPSF.

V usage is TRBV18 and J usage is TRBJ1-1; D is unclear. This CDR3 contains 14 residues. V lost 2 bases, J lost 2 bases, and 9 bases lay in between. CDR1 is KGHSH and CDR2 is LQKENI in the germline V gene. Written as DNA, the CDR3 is TGTGCCAGCTCACCATCAACAGCTAACACTGAAGCTTTCTTT. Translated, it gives CASSPSTANTEAFF.

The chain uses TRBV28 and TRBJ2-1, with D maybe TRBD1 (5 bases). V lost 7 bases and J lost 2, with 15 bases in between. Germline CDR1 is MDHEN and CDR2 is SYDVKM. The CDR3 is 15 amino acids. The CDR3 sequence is CASNFLAGTYNEQFF. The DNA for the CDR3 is TGTGCCAGCAATTTTTTGGCAGGGACCTACAATGAGCAGTTCTTC.

The CDR3 DNA follows: TGCAGCGTTGAAAAGGGGCTCCTAGGGGAGCAGTACTTC. This sequence encodes CSVEKGLLGEQYF. The chain is built from TRBV29-1 and TRBJ2-7; possibly TRBD1 for D (5 bases). Germline V gene data show CDR1 as SQVTM and CDR2 as ANQGSEA. The CDR3 runs to 13 residues. Trimming cost V 2 bases and J 7 bases, with 15 bases left between them.

CDR3 sequence: CASSVGSWGAGELFF. CDR3 DNA sequence: TGTGCCAGCAGCGTAGGGTCGTGGGGGGCCGGGGAGCTGTTTTTT. The chain links TRBV9 to TRBJ2-2; tentative D call: TRBD2 (6 bases). The germline gives CDR1 SGDLS, CDR2 YYNGEE. The length of the CDR3 is 15 residues. The V end was cut by 0 bases, the J end by 6 bases, with 12 bases between.

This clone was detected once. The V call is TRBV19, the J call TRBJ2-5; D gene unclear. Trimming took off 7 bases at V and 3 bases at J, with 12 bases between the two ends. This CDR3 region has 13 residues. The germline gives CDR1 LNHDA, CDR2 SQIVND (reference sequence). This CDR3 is CASNQNSEETQYF. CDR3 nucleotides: TGTGCCAGTAACCAAAACTCGGAAGAGACCCAGTACTTC.

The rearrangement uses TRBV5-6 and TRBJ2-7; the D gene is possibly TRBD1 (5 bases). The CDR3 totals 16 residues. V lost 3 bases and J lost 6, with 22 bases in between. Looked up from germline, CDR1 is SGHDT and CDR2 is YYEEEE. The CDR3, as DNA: TGTGCCAGCAGCTCAGGCCGGCCACAGGCGTACTTCGAGCAGTACTTC. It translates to CASSSGRPQAYFEQYF.

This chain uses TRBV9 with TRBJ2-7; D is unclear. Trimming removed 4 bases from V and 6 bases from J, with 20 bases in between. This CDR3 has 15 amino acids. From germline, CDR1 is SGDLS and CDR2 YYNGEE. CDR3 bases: TGTGCCAGCAGCAACGGTCCCAGTTCCCGAGGCGAGCAGTACTTC. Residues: CASSNGPSSRGEQYF. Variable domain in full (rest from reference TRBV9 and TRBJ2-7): DSGVTQTPKHLITATGQRVTLRCSPRSGDLSVYWYQQSLDQGLQFLIQYYNGEERAKGNILERFSAQQFPDLHSELNLSSLELGDSALYFCASSNGPSSRGEQYFGPGTRLTVT.

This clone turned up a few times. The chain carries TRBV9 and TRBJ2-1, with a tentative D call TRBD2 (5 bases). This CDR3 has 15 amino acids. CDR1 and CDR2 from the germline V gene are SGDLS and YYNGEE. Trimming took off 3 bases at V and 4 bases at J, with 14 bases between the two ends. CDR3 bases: TGTGCCAGCAGCGCCCTGAGGGATTTGTACAATGAGCAGTTCTTC. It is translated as CASSALRDLYNEQFF.

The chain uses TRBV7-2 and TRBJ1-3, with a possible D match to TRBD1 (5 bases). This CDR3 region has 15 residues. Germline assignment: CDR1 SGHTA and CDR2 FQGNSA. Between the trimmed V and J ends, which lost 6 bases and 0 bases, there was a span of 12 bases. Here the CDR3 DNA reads TGTGCCAGCAGGGGGGGACGCTTCTCTGGAAACACCATATATTTT. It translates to CASRGGRFSGNTIYF.

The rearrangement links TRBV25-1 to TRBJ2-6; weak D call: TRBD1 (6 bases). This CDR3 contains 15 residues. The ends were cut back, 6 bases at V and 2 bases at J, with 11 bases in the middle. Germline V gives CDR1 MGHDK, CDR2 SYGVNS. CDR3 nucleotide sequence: TGTGCCAGCAGGGGTGACAGGACTGGGGCCAACGTCCTGACTTTC. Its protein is CASRGDRTGANVLTF. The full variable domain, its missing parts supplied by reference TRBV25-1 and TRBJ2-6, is EADIYQTPRYLVIGTGKKITLECSQTMGHDKMYWYQQDPGMELHLIHYSYGVNSTEKGDLSSESTVSRIRTEHFPLTLESARPSHTSQYLCASRGDRTGANVLTFGAGSRLTVL.

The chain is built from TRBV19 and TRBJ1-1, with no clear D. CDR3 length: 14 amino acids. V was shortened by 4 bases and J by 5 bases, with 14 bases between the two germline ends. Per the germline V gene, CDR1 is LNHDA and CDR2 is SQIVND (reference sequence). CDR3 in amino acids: CASSKEASETEAFF. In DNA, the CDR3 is TGTGCCAGTAGTAAAGAGGCCTCGGAGACTGAAGCTTTCTTT. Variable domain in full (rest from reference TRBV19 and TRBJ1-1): DGGITQSPKYLFRKEGQNVTLSCEQNLNHDAMYWYRQDPGQGLRLIYYSQIVNDFQKGDIAEGYSVSREKKESFPLTVTSAQKNPTAFYLCASSKEASETEAFFGQGTRLTVV.

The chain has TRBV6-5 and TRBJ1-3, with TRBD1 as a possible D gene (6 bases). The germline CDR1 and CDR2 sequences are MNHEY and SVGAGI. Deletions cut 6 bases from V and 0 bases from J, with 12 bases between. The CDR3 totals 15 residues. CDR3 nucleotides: TGTGCCAGCAGCCCAGGGGCCATCTCTGGAAACACCATATATTTT. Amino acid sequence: CASSPGAISGNTIYF.

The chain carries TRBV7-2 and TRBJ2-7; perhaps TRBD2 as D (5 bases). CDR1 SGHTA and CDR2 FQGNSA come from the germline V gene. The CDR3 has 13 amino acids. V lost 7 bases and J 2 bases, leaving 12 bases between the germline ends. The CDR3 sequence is CASTHLAAYEQYF. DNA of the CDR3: TGTGCCAGCACCCACCTAGCTGCCTACGAGCAGTACTTC.

CDR3 in DNA: TGTGCCAGCACCCCCGGGGACAGGGGGCCCAATGAGCAGTTCTTC. This sequence encodes CASTPGDRGPNEQFF. This chain joins TRBV11-2 and TRBJ2-1, with 12 bases aligning to TRBD1. Germline V gene sequence: CDR1 SGHAT, CDR2 FQNNGV. This CDR3 region has 15 residues. V trimming: 7 bases; J trimming: 6 bases; junction bases outside the gene matches: 7.

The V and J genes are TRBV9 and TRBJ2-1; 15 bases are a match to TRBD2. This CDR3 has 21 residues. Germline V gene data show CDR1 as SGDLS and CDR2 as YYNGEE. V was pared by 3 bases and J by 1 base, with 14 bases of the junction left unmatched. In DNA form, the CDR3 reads TGTGCCAGCAGCGCCAGGACTAGCGGGAGGGGACGTCTAGGATCCTACAATGAGCAGTTCTTC. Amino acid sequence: CASSARTSGRGRLGSYNEQFF.

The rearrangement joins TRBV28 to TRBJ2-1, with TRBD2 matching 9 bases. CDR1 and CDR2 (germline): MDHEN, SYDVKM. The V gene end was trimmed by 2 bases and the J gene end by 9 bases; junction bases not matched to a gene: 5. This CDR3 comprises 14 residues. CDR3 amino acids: CASSLAGGPIEQFF. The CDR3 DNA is TGTGCCAGCAGTTTAGCGGGAGGGCCAATTGAGCAGTTCTTC.

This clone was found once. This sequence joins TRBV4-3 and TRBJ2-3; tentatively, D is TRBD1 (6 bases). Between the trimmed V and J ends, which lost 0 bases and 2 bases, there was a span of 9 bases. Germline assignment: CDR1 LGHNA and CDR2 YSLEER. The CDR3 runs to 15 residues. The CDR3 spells CASSQDRGSTDTQYF. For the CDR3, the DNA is TGCGCCAGCAGCCAAGACAGGGGCTCCACAGATACGCAGTATTTT.

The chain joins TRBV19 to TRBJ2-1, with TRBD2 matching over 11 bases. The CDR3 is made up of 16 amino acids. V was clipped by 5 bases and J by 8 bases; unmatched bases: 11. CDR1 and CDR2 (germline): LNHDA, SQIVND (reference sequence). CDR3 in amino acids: CASSPLLAGETHEQFF. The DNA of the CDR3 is TGTGCCAGTAGTCCCTTACTAGCGGGAGAAACGCATGAGCAGTTCTTC.

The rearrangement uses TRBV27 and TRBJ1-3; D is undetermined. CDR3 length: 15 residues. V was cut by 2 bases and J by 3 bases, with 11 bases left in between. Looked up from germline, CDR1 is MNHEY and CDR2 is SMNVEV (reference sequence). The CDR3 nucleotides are TGTGCCAGCAGTTTAACGGCGGCAGTTGGAAACACCATATATTTT. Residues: CASSLTAAVGNTIYF.

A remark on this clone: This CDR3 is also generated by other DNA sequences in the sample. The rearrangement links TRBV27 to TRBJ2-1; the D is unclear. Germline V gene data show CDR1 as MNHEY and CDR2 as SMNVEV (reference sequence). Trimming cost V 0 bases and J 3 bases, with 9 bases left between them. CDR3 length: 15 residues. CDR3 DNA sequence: TGTGCCAGCAGTTTATCGACTGGCTACTACAATGAGCAGTTCTTC. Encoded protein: CASSLSTGYYNEQFF.

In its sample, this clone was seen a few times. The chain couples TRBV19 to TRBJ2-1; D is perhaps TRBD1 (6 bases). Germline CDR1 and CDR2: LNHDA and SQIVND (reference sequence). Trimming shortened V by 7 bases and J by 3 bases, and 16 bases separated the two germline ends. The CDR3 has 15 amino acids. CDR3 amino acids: CASTRKGQVYNEQFF. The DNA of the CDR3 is TGTGCCAGTACCCGAAAGGGACAAGTCTACAATGAGCAGTTCTTC.

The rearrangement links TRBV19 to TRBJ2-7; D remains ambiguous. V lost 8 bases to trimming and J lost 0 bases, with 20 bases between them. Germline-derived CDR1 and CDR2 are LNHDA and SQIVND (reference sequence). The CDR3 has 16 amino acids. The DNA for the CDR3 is TGTGCCAGTCCCCGTCGCAGCGCCAGCCTCTCCTACGAGCAGTACTTC. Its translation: CASPRRSASLSYEQYF.

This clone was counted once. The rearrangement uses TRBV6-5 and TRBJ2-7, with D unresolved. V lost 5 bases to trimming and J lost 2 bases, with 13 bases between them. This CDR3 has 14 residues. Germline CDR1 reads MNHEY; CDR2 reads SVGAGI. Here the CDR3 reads CASSQIDSAYEQYF. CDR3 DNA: TGTGCCAGCAGTCAGATTGACTCTGCCTACGAGCAGTACTTC.

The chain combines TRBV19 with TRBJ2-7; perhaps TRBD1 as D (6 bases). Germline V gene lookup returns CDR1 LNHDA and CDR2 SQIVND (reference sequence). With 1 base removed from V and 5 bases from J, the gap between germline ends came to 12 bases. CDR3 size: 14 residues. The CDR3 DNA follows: TGTGCCAGTAGTATAGTGGGGGCTTCCGACGAGCAGTACTTC. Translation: CASSIVGASDEQYF.

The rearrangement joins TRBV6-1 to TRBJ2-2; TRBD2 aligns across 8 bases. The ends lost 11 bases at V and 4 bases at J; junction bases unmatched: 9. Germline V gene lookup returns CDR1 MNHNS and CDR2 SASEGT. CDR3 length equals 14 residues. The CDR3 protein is CACEAGDSTGELFF. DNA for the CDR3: TGTGCCTGTGAAGCGGGAGACAGCACCGGGGAGCTGTTTTTT.

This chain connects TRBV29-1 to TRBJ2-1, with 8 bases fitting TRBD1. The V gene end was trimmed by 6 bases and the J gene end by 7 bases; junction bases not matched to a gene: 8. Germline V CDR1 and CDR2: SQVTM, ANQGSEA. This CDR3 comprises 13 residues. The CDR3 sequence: CSVGPGTGNEQFF. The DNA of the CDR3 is TGCAGCGTGGGTCCCGGGACAGGTAATGAGCAGTTCTTC.

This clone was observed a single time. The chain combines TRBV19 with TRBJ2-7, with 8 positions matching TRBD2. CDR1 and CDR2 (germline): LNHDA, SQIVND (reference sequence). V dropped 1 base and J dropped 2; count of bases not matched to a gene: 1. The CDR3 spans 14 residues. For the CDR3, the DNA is TGTGCCAGTAGTATAGCGGGAGGGCCCTACGAGCAGTACTTC. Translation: CASSIAGGPYEQYF.

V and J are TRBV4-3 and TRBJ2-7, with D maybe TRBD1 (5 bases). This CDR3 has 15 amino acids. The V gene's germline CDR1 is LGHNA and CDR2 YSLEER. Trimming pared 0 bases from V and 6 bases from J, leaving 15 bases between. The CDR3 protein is CASSQDGGRDSEQYF. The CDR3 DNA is TGCGCCAGCAGCCAAGATGGCGGCAGGGATAGCGAGCAGTACTTC.

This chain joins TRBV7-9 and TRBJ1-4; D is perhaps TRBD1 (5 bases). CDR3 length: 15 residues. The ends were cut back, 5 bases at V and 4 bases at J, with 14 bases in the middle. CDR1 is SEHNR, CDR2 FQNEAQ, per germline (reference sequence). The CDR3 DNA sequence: TGTGCCAGCAGCCCGCGACAGAACATTAATGAAAAACTGTTTTTT. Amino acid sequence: CASSPRQNINEKLFF.

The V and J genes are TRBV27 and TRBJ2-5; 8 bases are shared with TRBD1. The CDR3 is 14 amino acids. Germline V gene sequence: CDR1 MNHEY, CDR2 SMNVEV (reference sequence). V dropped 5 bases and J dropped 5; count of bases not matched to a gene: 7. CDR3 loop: CASSGQGRGETQYF. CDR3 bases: TGTGCCAGCAGTGGACAGGGTCGTGGGGAGACCCAGTACTTC.

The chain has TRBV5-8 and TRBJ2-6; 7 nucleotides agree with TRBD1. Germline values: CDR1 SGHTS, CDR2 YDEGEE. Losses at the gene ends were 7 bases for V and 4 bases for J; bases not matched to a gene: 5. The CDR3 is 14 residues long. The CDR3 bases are TGTGCCAGCCTCAGGGGGACCGGGGCCAACGTCCTGACTTTC. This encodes CASLRGTGANVLTF.